This entry lists 20 T cell receptor beta chains sequenced from one sample in a study of regulatory T cells in long-lasting Graves disease (dated by TCRdb to the early 2020s). The protocol used for the library was multiplex PCR. Reads for this sample came from an Illumina HiSeq 4000. TCR beta libraries were built with iRepertoire HTBI primers and Arm-PCR amplification of CDR3 regions. The public reads were reprocessed in TCRdb via fastp at Q25 and MiXCR, keeping in-frame beta chains. Every distinct CDR3 protein forms one entry, paired with its most common genes and DNA. The sample table records approximately 540,000 distinct CDR3 sequences; about 12% of these occur just once. The top ten clonotypes cover 7.5% to 9% of the sample. According to the study, the label for this sample's time point signals: newly diagnosed GD, antithyroid drugs for less than 3 months. For both TCR sequencing and RNA sequencing, RNA was extracted from PBMCs using TRIzol.

These data are also associated with another study on T cells in Graves' hyperthyroidism and ophthalmopathy.

Material: peripheral blood mononuclear cells (PBMCs), obtained at new diagnosis, from a patient treated with antithyroid drugs. These receptors were collected from a woman in her thirties with Graves disease. Donor details come from another sample of the same person, matched by shared clones.

In its sample, this clonotype was seen many times. V and J are TRBV11-3 and TRBJ1-1; 9 positions match TRBD1. The trim removed 6 bases at V and 5 bases at J, leaving 7 bases unmatched. Per the germline V gene, CDR1 is SGHNT and CDR2 is YENEEA. The CDR3 has 14 residues. The CDR3 DNA is TGTGCCAGCAGTACAGGGGGCCTAATGACTGAAGCTTTCTTT. Translating gives CASSTGGLMTEAFF.

Details on this clonotype: Just one base apart from a much larger clone, this may be a read error. J is TRBJ2-1 and V is TRBV7-2; 9 bases align to TRBD2. Germline CDR1 is SGHTA and CDR2 is FQGNSA. This CDR3 has 16 residues. CDR3 in DNA: TGTGCCAGCAGCTACCTAGGGTGGACTAGCGCCAATGAGCAGTGCTTC. Amino acids: CASSYLGWTSANEQCF.

This clonotype was seen many times. This rearrangement joins TRBV13 to TRBJ2-7, with 9 nucleotides matching TRBD2. This CDR3 region has 16 residues. Looked up from germline, CDR1 is PRHDT and CDR2 is FYEKMQ (reference sequence). The V gene end was trimmed by 0 bases and the J gene end by 1 base; junction bases not matched to a gene: 4. CDR3 sequence: CASSLGLAGKSYEQYF. CDR3 DNA sequence: TGTGCCAGCAGCTTAGGCCTAGCGGGAAAGTCCTACGAGCAGTACTTC.

This clonotype was recorded many times. The chain employs TRBV7-2 and TRBJ1-4; 7 bases are shared with TRBD1. CDR3 length equals 16 residues. V shed 3 bases and J 8 bases; nucleotides not matched to a gene: 12. Per germline, CDR1 SGHTA and CDR2 FQGNSA. In DNA, the CDR3 is TGTGCCAGCAGCTTGGCGCGAACAGGGGATGGGGAAAAACTGTTTTTT. The encoded protein is CASSLARTGDGEKLFF.

As concerns this clonotype: Being one base from a much bigger clone, this may be a read error. CDR3 sequence reads: CASSQDLWATDAFF. CDR3 coding DNA: TGTGCCAGCAGCCAAGATCTATGGGCGACTGATGCTTTCTTT. The J gene is TRBJ1-1, the V gene TRBV4-2; no definite D call. Germline CDR1 is LGHNA and CDR2 is YNFKEQ. CDR3 size: 14 residues.

There are a few counts of this clonotype. A read error may produce the germline difference seen at one junction end. The chain joins TRBV12-3 or TRBV12-4 to TRBJ2-2, with TRBD1 as a possible D gene (7 bases). The CDR3 length is 14 residues. CDR3 DNA: TGTGCCAGCAGCCCGCAGGGGGGTATCGGGGAGCTGGTTTTT. This encodes CASSPQGGIGELVF.

A word on this clonotype: This may stem from a read error, because a much larger clone lies one nucleotide away. The chain joins TRBV2 to TRBJ1-1, with 10 bases that match TRBD1. This CDR3 comprises 14 residues. Germline CDR1 is SNHLY and CDR2 is FYNNEI. V lost 4 bases to trimming and J lost 3 bases; unmatched junction nucleotides: 2. The CDR3 DNA reads as TGTGCCAGCAGTGCCGGGACAGGGGACACTGAAGCTTTCTTT. It translates to CASSAGTGDTEAFF.

In regard to this clonotype: Likely a read error: the CDR3 ends without its conserved phenylalanine or tryptophan. The chain combines TRBV28 with TRBJ2-1; D ambiguous. V dropped 6 bases and J dropped 6 bases, with 9 bases sitting between them. Germline loops: CDR1 MDHEN, CDR2 SYDVKM. CDR3 size: 12 residues. The CDR3 protein is CASSPPSNEQFS. CDR3 DNA sequence: TGTGCCAGCAGCCCCCCGAGCAATGAGCAGTTCTCC.

This clonotype was seen ten or more times. The chain recombines TRBV12-3 or TRBV12-4 with TRBJ2-1, with D possibly being TRBD1 (6 bases). Between the trimmed V and J ends, which lost 6 bases and 8 bases, there was a span of 14 bases. The CDR3 is 13 residues long. CDR3 amino acids: CASRGRGFYEQFF. The CDR3 coding sequence is TGTGCCAGCAGGGGTAGGGGGTTCTATGAGCAGTTCTTC.

In its sample, this clonotype was seen many times. The chain is built from TRBV4-3 and TRBJ1-5; tentatively, D is TRBD1 (6 bases). The CDR3 runs 17 residues. Trimming took 0 bases from V and 6 from J, leaving 18 bases between them. Germline-derived CDR1 and CDR2 are LGHNA and YSLEER. The CDR3 DNA reads TGCGCCAGCAGCCAAGATTGGGGGCCACAGGGAGGTCAGCCCCAGCATTTT. Amino acid sequence: CASSQDWGPQGGQPQHF.

This clonotype has a count of ten or more. The junction departs from the called germline gene at one end, perhaps through a read error. The gene calls are TRBV7-7 and TRBJ2-1, with a tentative D call TRBD1 (5 bases). This CDR3 contains 14 residues. In germline, CDR1 is SSHAT, CDR2 FNYEAQ (reference sequence). The CDR3, as DNA: TGTGCTAGCAGCAAACTACAGGATTACAATGAGCAGTTCTTC. Translation gives CASSKLQDYNEQFF.

This clonotype was counted at least ten times. This rearrangement joins TRBV6-2 or TRBV6-3 to TRBJ2-1, with 14 bases lining up with TRBD2. V lost 7 bases to trimming and J lost 8 bases; unmatched junction nucleotides: 7. The CDR3 is made up of 15 amino acids. Per germline, CDR1 MNHEY and CDR2 SVGEGT. In nucleotides, the CDR3 is TGTGCCAGCACCCGACTAGCGGGAGGGTCGGATGAGCAGTTCTTC. It translates to CASTRLAGGSDEQFF.

There are a few counts of this clonotype. The CDR3 sequence is CSSGQGGTDTQYF. The CDR3 coding sequence is TGCAGTTCCGGACAGGGGGGCACAGATACGCAGTATTTT. The rearrangement links TRBV29-1 to TRBJ2-3, with TRBD1 matching over 10 bases. CDR1 is SQVTM, CDR2 ANQGSEA, per germline. The CDR3 sequence is 13 residues long.

This clonotype was seen many times. V and J are TRBV2 and TRBJ2-1; 10 bases line up with TRBD1. Trimming removed 6 bases from V and 5 bases from J; junction bases left unmatched: 4. In germline, CDR1 is SNHLY, CDR2 FYNNEI. The CDR3 length is 14 residues. The CDR3 nucleotides are TGTGCCAGCAGGAGGACAGGGGGGAACAATGAGCAGTTCTTC. Translating it yields CASRRTGGNNEQFF.

This clonotype was picked up many times. The V gene is TRBV6-2 or TRBV6-3, the J gene TRBJ2-3, with 7 bases fitting TRBD1. The CDR3 covers 14 residues. The ends lost 6 bases at V and 10 bases at J; junction bases unmatched: 13. Germline lookup yields CDR1 MNHEY and CDR2 SVGEGT. The CDR3 sequence: CASSPELRQGSQYF. For the CDR3, the DNA is TGTGCCAGCAGCCCAGAGCTTAGACAGGGTTCGCAGTATTTT.

The chain carries TRBV24-1 and TRBJ1-1; D uncertain. The CDR3 runs 15 residues. Germline V CDR1 and CDR2: KGHDR, SFDVKD. The germline V and J ends were trimmed by 7 bases and 2 bases, with 16 bases remaining between them. As DNA, the CDR3 is TGTGCCACCAGGTCCGTGGGTGGGGATAACACTGAAGCTTTCTTT. Residues: CATRSVGGDNTEAFF.

This clonotype was recorded many times. A junction boundary mismatches the germline segment, possibly from a read error. This chain uses TRBV11-2 with TRBJ2-5; the D gene is possibly TRBD2 (5 bases). This CDR3 contains 14 residues. The V gene's germline CDR1 is SGHAT and CDR2 FQNNGV. In DNA form, the CDR3 reads TGCGCCAGCAGCTTGGCCGGGAACCAAGAGACCCAGTACTTC. Protein: CASSLAGNQETQYF.

The chain links TRBV28 to TRBJ1-1, with a tentative D call TRBD1 (5 bases). The V gene's germline CDR1 is MDHEN and CDR2 SYDVKM. Deletions cut 7 bases from V and 7 bases from J, with 22 bases between. This CDR3 is 15 amino acids long. CDR3 loop: CASTGETVREFEAFF. CDR3 nucleotide sequence: TGTGCCAGCACCGGAGAGACAGTGAGGGAATTTGAAGCTTTCTTT.

This clonotype occurred many times. V is TRBV20-1 and J is TRBJ1-2; perhaps TRBD1 as D (6 bases). V was pared by 0 bases and J by 6 bases, with 20 bases between. The CDR3 runs to 16 residues. Germline values: CDR1 DFQATT, CDR2 SNEGSKA (reference sequence). The CDR3 bases are TGCAGTGCTAGAGATCAAAGTCGGGGGCGTATCCATGGCTACACCTTC. Amino acid sequence: CSARDQSRGRIHGYTF.

There are many counts of this clonotype. The chain couples TRBV2 to TRBJ2-3; D gene ambiguous. CDR3 size: 13 residues. Germline V gene sequence: CDR1 SNHLY, CDR2 FYNNEI. V lost 9 bases and J lost 4, with 14 bases in between. The CDR3 DNA is TGTGCCAGTCTAGGGTGGGTCCCAGATACGCAGTATTTT. Translated, it gives CASLGWVPDTQYF.